The 20 T cell receptor beta chains presented below share a single source sample, sequenced in a study of shared clonotypes between healthy human individuals. Clones were sequenced by immunoSEQ multiplex PCR, and TCRdb holds only the in-frame ones, with some missing. The profile covers hundreds of thousands of clones, with about 96% appearing a single time and about 0.12% taken by the ten largest. Positively selected for CCR7, the CD45RO-negative cells used as naive CD8 cells excluded terminally differentiated effector memory CD45RA+ cells. Sequences were obtained from naive CD8+ T cells sorted from blood. The source of these receptors is a woman in her twenties or thirties in good health.

As regards this clone: Other DNA variants within this sample encode the same CDR3. The genes are TRBV9 and TRBJ1-1; no clear D. The CDR3 has 13 residues. Trimming cost V 0 bases and J 4 bases, with 7 bases left between them. CDR1 and CDR2 from the germline V gene are SGDLS and YYNGEE. The chain's CDR3 is CASSVGGSTEAFF. The CDR3 DNA reads TGTGCCAGCAGCGTAGGGGGTAGCACTGAAGCTTTCTTT.

The genes are TRBV27 and TRBJ1-1; 7 bases map to TRBD1. Germline CDR1 reads MNHEY; CDR2 reads SMNVEV (reference sequence). This CDR3 is built from 16 residues. With V trimmed by 5 bases and J by 5 bases, 14 bases remained unmatched. CDR3 nucleotide sequence: TGTGCCAGCAGTGCATCTACAGGGGAATTCGTGACTGAAGCTTTCTTT. Translation gives CASSASTGEFVTEAFF.

This clone appeared a single time. The rearrangement uses TRBV4-1 and TRBJ2-7; 7 nucleotides line up with TRBD1. The CDR3 spans 15 residues. Germline trimming cut 1 base from V and 1 base from J; bases unmatched to any gene: 4. CDR1 is MGHRA, CDR2 YSYEKL, per germline. The CDR3 loop reads CASSQGTDRSYEQYF. The CDR3 DNA reads TGCGCCAGCAGCCAAGGAACGGACAGGTCCTACGAGCAGTACTTC.

The chain combines TRBV19 with TRBJ2-6, with no clear D. Deletions cut 7 bases from V and 1 base from J, with 5 bases between. This CDR3 is 13 amino acids long. Per germline, CDR1 LNHDA and CDR2 SQIVND (reference sequence). CDR3 in DNA: TGTGCCAGTACCCCGTCTGGGGCCAACGTCCTGACTTTC. Its protein product is CASTPSGANVLTF.

V is TRBV7-8 and J is TRBJ1-1; D remains ambiguous. Germline V lookup: CDR1 SGHVS, CDR2 FQNEAQ. V was clipped by 1 base and J by 0 bases, with 15 bases between them. This CDR3 contains 17 residues. The CDR3 loop is CASSLEAHQSLNTEAFF. For the CDR3, the DNA is TGTGCCAGCAGCTTAGAGGCCCACCAATCTTTGAACACTGAAGCTTTCTTT.

This clone was seen a single time. The gene calls are TRBV5-6 and TRBJ2-1; maybe TRBD2 (5 bases). Per the germline V gene, CDR1 is SGHDT and CDR2 is YYEEEE. The CDR3 is made up of 15 amino acids. V gave up 0 bases and J gave up 4 bases, with 11 bases separating them. The chain's CDR3 is CASSLGALVYNEQFF. Here the CDR3 DNA reads TGTGCCAGCAGCTTGGGGGCACTAGTTTACAATGAGCAGTTCTTC.

The chain recombines TRBV6-1 with TRBJ2-7; weak D call: TRBD2 (5 bases). Trimming pared 5 bases from V and 2 bases from J, leaving 16 bases between. The CDR3 has 15 residues. Looked up from germline, CDR1 is MNHNS and CDR2 is SASEGT. The CDR3 reads CASSTGIHPTYEQYF. DNA for the CDR3: TGTGCCAGCAGTACCGGGATACACCCAACCTACGAGCAGTACTTC.

The rearrangement links TRBV6-5 to TRBJ2-5; D may be TRBD2 (5 bases). The V and J ends lost 5 bases and 4 bases respectively, with 14 bases between them. Looked up from germline, CDR1 is MNHEY and CDR2 is SVGAGI. CDR3 size: 14 residues. CDR3 coding DNA: TGTGCCAGCAGTCCCCCCGACTATGGAGAGACCCAGTACTTC. Amino acids: CASSPPDYGETQYF.

The chain links TRBV5-5 to TRBJ2-7; 7 positions match TRBD1. CDR1 is SGHKS, CDR2 YYEKEE, per germline (reference sequence). Trimming removed 1 base from V and 4 bases from J; junction bases left unmatched: 8. The CDR3 has 15 amino acids. CDR3 protein: CASSLSQGERYEQYF. In DNA, the CDR3 is TGTGCCAGCAGCTTGTCCCAGGGGGAGAGGTACGAGCAGTACTTC.

The chain is built from TRBV13 and TRBJ2-3; TRBD2 aligns across 10 bases. Germline CDR1 PRHDT, CDR2 FYEKMQ (reference sequence). The junction had 9 bases not matched to a gene; V was cut back by 5 bases and J by 4 bases. There are 16 residues in the CDR3. Here the CDR3 reads CASSAPASGSPDTQYF. The CDR3 nucleotides read TGTGCCAGCAGCGCCCCGGCTAGCGGGAGCCCAGATACGCAGTATTTT.

The chain joins TRBV5-1 to TRBJ2-2, with 7 bases fitting TRBD1. V was pared by 6 bases and J by 3 bases, with 8 bases of the junction left unmatched. The germline gives CDR1 SGHRS, CDR2 YFSETQ. The CDR3 has 15 amino acids. DNA of the CDR3: TGCGCCAGCACTCTCCCTACAGGGGACACCGGGGAGCTGTTTTTT. Protein: CASTLPTGDTGELFF.

The chain is built from TRBV13 and TRBJ2-5, with TRBD2 matching over 9 bases. The germline V gene encodes CDR1 PRHDT and CDR2 FYEKMQ (reference sequence). The CDR3 loop spans 15 amino acids. V gave up 10 bases and J gave up 0 bases; unmatched junction bases: 9. As DNA, the CDR3 is TGTGCCACCGCGACCCTAGCGGGGAACCAAGAGACCCAGTACTTC. Translated, it gives CATATLAGNQETQYF.

The chain combines TRBV29-1 with TRBJ2-7; TRBD2 is a possible D gene (6 bases). There are 15 residues in the CDR3. CDR1 is SQVTM and CDR2 is ANQGSEA in the germline V gene. With 1 base removed from V and 5 bases from J, the gap between germline ends came to 18 bases. CDR3 sequence: CSVEGWGLVAHEQYF. The CDR3 DNA is TGCAGCGTTGAAGGGTGGGGACTCGTTGCTCACGAGCAGTACTTC.

As regards this clone: Additional DNA sequences in this sample encode the identical CDR3. The CDR3 spells CASSLVGQTYEQYF. CDR3 DNA sequence: TGTGCCAGCAGTTTAGTAGGACAGACCTACGAGCAGTACTTC. The chain combines TRBV28 with TRBJ2-7; the D gene is possibly TRBD1 (6 bases). V was clipped by 2 bases and J by 2 bases, with 10 bases between them. Germline loops: CDR1 MDHEN, CDR2 SYDVKM. The CDR3 loop spans 14 amino acids.

The genes are TRBV7-9 and TRBJ2-7; D may be TRBD1 (6 bases). V lost 4 bases and J lost 3, with 10 bases in between. CDR1 and CDR2 from the germline V gene are SEHNR and FQNEAQ (reference sequence). The CDR3 is 13 amino acids. CDR3 region: CASSWGQDYEQYF. CDR3 nucleotide sequence: TGTGCCAGCAGCTGGGGACAAGACTACGAGCAGTACTTC.

The V and J genes are TRBV13 and TRBJ2-7, with D maybe TRBD2 (6 bases). Trimming removed 3 bases at V and 7 bases at J, with 10 bases between. Germline CDR1 PRHDT, CDR2 FYEKMQ (reference sequence). This CDR3 has 12 residues. The CDR3 spells CASSFLGGEQYF. The CDR3 DNA reads TGTGCCAGCAGCTTCCTAGGAGGGGAGCAGTACTTC. Together with reference TRBV13 and TRBJ2-7, the CDR3 gives the full variable domain: AAGVIQSPRHLIKEKRETATLKCYPIPRHDTVYWYQQGPGQDPQFLISFYEKMQSDKGSIPDRFSAQQFSDYHSELNMSSLELGDSALYFCASSFLGGEQYFGPGTRLTVT.

V usage is TRBV6-6 and J usage is TRBJ1-1; the D is unclear. Trimming removed 8 bases at V and 0 bases at J, with 7 bases between. The CDR3 loop spans 12 amino acids. Germline values: CDR1 MNHNY, CDR2 SVGAGI (reference sequence). The CDR3 spells CASGQMNTEAFF. In DNA, the CDR3 is TGTGCCAGCGGGCAGATGAACACTGAAGCTTTCTTT.

The genes are TRBV7-9 and TRBJ1-5, with D tentatively TRBD1 (6 bases). The CDR3 is 14 residues long. V gave up 9 bases and J gave up 4 bases, with 16 bases separating them. The germline V gene encodes CDR1 SEHNR and CDR2 FQNEAQ (reference sequence). This CDR3 reads CASAPPGANQPQHF. The CDR3 DNA reads as TGTGCCAGTGCCCCCCCAGGGGCGAATCAGCCCCAGCATTTT.

The CDR3 nucleotides read TGTGCCAGCACCGCCGACTGGGGGGCTCTTCCAGATACGCAGTATTTT. Amino acids: CASTADWGALPDTQYF. The chain joins TRBV28 to TRBJ2-3; D may match TRBD1 or TRBD2 (6 bases each). V was shortened by 7 bases and J by 4 bases, with 21 bases between the two germline ends. The CDR3 runs to 16 residues. The germline V gene encodes CDR1 MDHEN and CDR2 SYDVKM. The whole variable domain, remainder taken from reference TRBV28 and TRBJ2-3, is DVKVTQSSRYLVKRTGEKVFLECVQDMDHENMFWYRQDPGLGLRLIYFSYDVKMKEKGDIPEGYSVSREKKERFSLILESASTNQTSMYLCASTADWGALPDTQYFGPGTRLTVL.

This clone has a handful of counts. The chain has TRBV11-2 and TRBJ2-5; D gene uncertain. The germline gives CDR1 SGHAT, CDR2 FQNNGV. V was shortened by 7 bases and J by 1 base, with 13 bases between the two germline ends. This CDR3 has 14 amino acids. CDR3 nucleotides: TGTGCCAGCACCGGGTTGATGGGCCAAGAGACCCAGTACTTC. Translation gives CASTGLMGQETQYF.